Listed below are T cell receptor beta chains from one sample, sequenced in a study of CD8 T cells in ankylosing spondylitis. TCRdb itself ran the 5' RACE reads through MiXCR, one entry per CDR3 protein. The table includes 150,000 or so distinct CDR3 sequences, more than 9% detected once. Sequencing input: blood, either unsorted or a sorted T cell fraction (not recorded which). The source of these receptors is a male donor with ankylosing spondylitis or in good health (not recorded which). Both conserved end residues are trimmed from each CDR3.

j_call: TRBJ2-1; v_call: TRBV4-1; cdr3_aa: ASSQEEGIRGF
j_call: TRBJ2-7; v_call: TRBV7-9; cdr3_aa: ASSLAQSSYEQY
j_call: TRBJ2-1; v_call: TRBV5-1; cdr3_aa: ASSYQTLSRWYNEQF
j_call: TRBJ1-2; v_call: TRBV6-5; cdr3_aa: ASKATGYGYT
j_call: TRBJ2-7; v_call: TRBV7-6; cdr3_aa: ASSLNRNSYEQY
j_call: TRBJ2-1; v_call: TRBV20-1; cdr3_aa: SASGRANEQF
j_call: TRBJ1-2; v_call: TRBV20-1; cdr3_aa: SAYTLDREGFGGYT
j_call: TRBJ2-2; v_call: TRBV20-1; cdr3_aa: SARDLRQGHTGELF
j_call: TRBJ2-1; v_call: TRBV4-1; cdr3_aa: ASSQDGAGDVEQF
j_call: TRBJ1-1; v_call: TRBV5-1; cdr3_aa: ASSSDRHRTEAF
j_call: TRBJ1-3; v_call: TRBV6-1; cdr3_aa: ASSRGAAISGNTIY
j_call: TRBJ1-4; v_call: TRBV7-9; cdr3_aa: ASSFQARRESEKLF
j_call: TRBJ2-7; v_call: TRBV12-3/TRBV12-4; cdr3_aa: ASSTGDLYEQY
j_call: TRBJ2-3; v_call: TRBV20-1; cdr3_aa: SARVLASDTQY
j_call: TRBJ2-1; v_call: TRBV11-3; cdr3_aa: ASSLGDRTRVNEQF
j_call: TRBJ2-5; v_call: TRBV6-1; cdr3_aa: ASKAIRDRVVETQY
j_call: TRBJ2-5; v_call: TRBV5-1; cdr3_aa: ASSRGTSGILQETQY
j_call: TRBJ2-1; v_call: TRBV6-6; cdr3_aa: ASSYDYNEQF
j_call: TRBJ2-3; v_call: TRBV29-1; cdr3_aa: SVEGGRAADTQY
j_call: TRBJ2-4; v_call: TRBV5-1; cdr3_aa: ASSLTSGGLLKNIQY
j_call: TRBJ2-1; v_call: TRBV7-9; cdr3_aa: ASSRSLGDLNEQF
j_call: TRBJ2-2; v_call: TRBV3-1; cdr3_aa: ASSNTGGTGELF
j_call: TRBJ1-2; v_call: TRBV20-1; cdr3_aa: SAREGPNHGYT
j_call: TRBJ1-1; v_call: TRBV12-3/TRBV12-4; cdr3_aa: ASSLIRDTEAF
j_call: TRBJ2-2; v_call: TRBV20-1; cdr3_aa: SARSGSISGELF
j_call: TRBJ2-7; v_call: TRBV11-2; cdr3_aa: ASSLGLADGYEQY
j_call: TRBJ2-3; v_call: TRBV24-1; cdr3_aa: ACGTGGQTDTQY
j_call: TRBJ2-7; v_call: TRBV5-1; cdr3_aa: ASSLDGRRFYEQY
j_call: TRBJ2-2; v_call: TRBV4-2; cdr3_aa: ASSQDSLAGGGELF
j_call: TRBJ2-4; v_call: TRBV27; cdr3_aa: ASSSTVKAKNIQY
j_call: TRBJ2-2; v_call: TRBV6-1; cdr3_aa: ASGVGFGNTGELF
j_call: TRBJ1-1; v_call: TRBV10-3; cdr3_aa: AISEEGNTEAF
j_call: TRBJ2-2; v_call: TRBV13; cdr3_aa: ASSPGTSWGTRGLF
j_call: TRBJ2-7; v_call: TRBV20-1; cdr3_aa: SVPIDRYEQY
j_call: TRBJ2-5; v_call: TRBV15; cdr3_aa: ATSRDRGQGRETQY
j_call: TRBJ2-2; v_call: TRBV6-2/TRBV6-3; cdr3_aa: ASDRGLAPGELF
j_call: TRBJ2-7; v_call: TRBV5-1; cdr3_aa: ASSPGLAGREFSYEQY
j_call: TRBJ2-7; v_call: TRBV7-2; cdr3_aa: ASSGNSGSSYEQY